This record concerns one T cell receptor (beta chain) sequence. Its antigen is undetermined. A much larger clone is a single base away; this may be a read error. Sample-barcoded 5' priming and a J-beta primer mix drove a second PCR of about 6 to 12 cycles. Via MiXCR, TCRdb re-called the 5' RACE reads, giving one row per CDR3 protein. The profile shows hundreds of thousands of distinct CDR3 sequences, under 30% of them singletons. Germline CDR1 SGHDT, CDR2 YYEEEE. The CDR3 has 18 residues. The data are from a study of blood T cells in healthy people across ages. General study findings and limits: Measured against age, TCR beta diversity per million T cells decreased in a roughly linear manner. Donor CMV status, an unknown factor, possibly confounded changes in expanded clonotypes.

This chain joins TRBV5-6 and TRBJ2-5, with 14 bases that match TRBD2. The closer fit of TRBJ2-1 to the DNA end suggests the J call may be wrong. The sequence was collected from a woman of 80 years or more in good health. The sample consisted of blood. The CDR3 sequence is CASSTPGTSGGSQETQFF. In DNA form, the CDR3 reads TGTGCCAGCAGCACGCCCGGGACTAGCGGGGGTTCCCAAGAGACCCAGTTCTTC.